This T cell receptor beta chain was identified in a study of CD8+CD57+ T cells in acquired aplastic anemia (dated 2018 in TCRdb). Describing the broader study: On average, sorted CD4+ and CD8+ cells yielded around 3.5 ug of extracted DNA, with a range of roughly 0.18 to 30 ug. A CD8+CD57+ expansion meant a frequency higher than the mean frequency seen in healthy subjects.

As concerns this clonotype: The antigen it binds to is not known. No much larger clone is present one base from it, and per-base qualities are unavailable.

TCR beta VDJ combination and CDR3 sequence profiling used genomic DNA as the template. TCR repertoire sequencing was run on an Illumina HiSeq 2000. Under the source paper's analysis protocol: Repertoire assessment relied on Simpson's diversity index, CDR3 size and DJ length profiles, and TRBV/TRBJ rearrangement plots. Whichever DNA sequence was most abundant in the deep sequencing data was defined as the immunodominant clone. CDR3 amino acid sequences were screened for sharing across subjects and compared with published repertoires and the VDJdb database. The public reads were quality trimmed at Q25 with fastp and then assembled into clones with MiXCR by TCRdb, keeping productive beta chains. Rows with one shared CDR3 protein collapse into an entry with the most common genes and DNA. TCRdb assigned the V and J calls; the authors' analysis was not used. The sample table shows 150,000 to 170,000 distinct CDR3 sequences, and 40% to 65% are seen once. The ten largest account for more than 10% of the sample.

Including cysteine and phenylalanine, the CDR3 has 10 amino acids. The only DNA kept is the CDR3, 30 bases in frame from the first base. At the junction V is shortened by 4 bases and J by 1 base, with 1 base in between. From a lookup of the germline V gene (reference sequence), CDR1 and CDR2 are DFQATT and SNEGSKA. Findings and caveats that apply to the study as a whole: Twenty-nine CD8+ CDR3 sequences were found in both patients and controls but appeared to be highly expressed in patients and within the immunodominant clones of the patients. No significant difference in CD8+ Simpson's diversity was found between patients and healthy controls (P=0.060).

Patients chosen for sequencing had shown expansion of CD8+CD57+ cells by flow cytometry. Severe acquired aplastic anemia was diagnosed in all patients according to International Study of Aplastic Anemia and Agranulocytosis and Camitta criteria. No therapy had been received by the patients at the time of blood sampling. In this study, sorted CD4+ and CD8+ T cells from the blood of healthy subjects and of severe aplastic anemia patients had their TCR repertoires deep-sequenced. Patients were enrolled in the USA under clinicaltrials.gov protocols 00001620, 01623167, 00001397, 00071045, 00081523 and 00961064. Ficoll-Paque density gradient centrifugation was used to isolate peripheral blood mononuclear cells. Before DNA extraction, CD4+ and CD8+ T cells were sorted with FACS or magnetic beads.

This TCR derives from a human donor with aplastic anemia. Sequences were obtained from sorted CD4+, CD8+, or CD8+CD57+ T cells (not recorded which) from PBMCs. The rearrangement combines TRBV20-1 with TRBJ2-5, with no confident D gene call. The DNA sequence is given as TGCAGTGCTATCCAAGAGACCCAGTACTTC. Translated, this is CSAIQETQYF.